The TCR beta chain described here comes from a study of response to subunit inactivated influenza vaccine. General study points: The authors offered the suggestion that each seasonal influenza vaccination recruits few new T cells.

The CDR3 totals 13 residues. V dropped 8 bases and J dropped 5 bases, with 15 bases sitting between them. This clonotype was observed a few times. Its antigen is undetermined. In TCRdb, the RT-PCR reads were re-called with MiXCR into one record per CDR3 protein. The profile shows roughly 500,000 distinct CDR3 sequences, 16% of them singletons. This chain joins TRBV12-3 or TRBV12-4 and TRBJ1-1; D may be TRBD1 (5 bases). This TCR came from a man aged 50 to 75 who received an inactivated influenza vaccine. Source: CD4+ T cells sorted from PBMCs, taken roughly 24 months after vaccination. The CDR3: CASEEGLGTEAFF. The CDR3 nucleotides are TGTGCCAGCGAGGAGGGGCTTGGAACTGAAGCTTTCTTT.